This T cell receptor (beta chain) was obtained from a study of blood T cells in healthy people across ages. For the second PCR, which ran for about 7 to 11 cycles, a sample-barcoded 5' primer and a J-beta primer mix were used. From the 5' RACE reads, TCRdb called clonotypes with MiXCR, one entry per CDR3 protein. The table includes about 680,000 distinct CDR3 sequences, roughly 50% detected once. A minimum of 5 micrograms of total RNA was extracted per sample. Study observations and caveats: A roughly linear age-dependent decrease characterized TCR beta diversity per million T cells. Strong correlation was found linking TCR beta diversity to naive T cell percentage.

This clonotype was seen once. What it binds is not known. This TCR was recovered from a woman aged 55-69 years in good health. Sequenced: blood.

CDR3 in amino acids: CASSGQDRGTEAFF. CDR3 sequence (DNA): TGTGCCAGCAGTGGGCAGGACAGGGGCACTGAAGCTTTCTTT. The V call is TRBV2, the J call TRBJ1-1; TRBD1 aligns across 9 bases. Germline lookup yields CDR1 SNHLY and CDR2 FYNNEI. V was clipped by 4 bases and J by 4 bases; unmatched bases: 4. The CDR3 covers 14 residues.